This is a list of T cell receptor beta chains from one sample in a study of shared clonotypes between healthy human individuals. Assay: immunoSEQ multiplex PCR; the TCRdb copy retains only in-frame clones and omits some. The sample consists of a few million clones, roughly 93% of them appearing once. Material for sequencing was naive CD4+ T cells from PBMCs. Every receptor here comes from a man between 18 and 35 years old in good health. Some clones in this sample may be carry-over from other donors' samples. Both conserved end residues are part of each CDR3. The D gene is left open where the match is weak. Clone size, where shown, is once, few, many, or a class for clones that have expanded.

>TRBV2|NA|NA|TRBJ1-2
CASIASRTNYGYTF
TGTGCCAGCATTGCATCCAGAACCAACTATGGCTACACCTTC
>TRBV30|NA|NA|TRBJ2-1
CAWVLGRAPNNEQFF
TGTGCCTGGGTCCTAGGAAGGGCCCCGAACAATGAGCAGTTCTTC
>TRBV18|NA|NA|TRBJ1-2
CASSLNQRDGYTF
TGTGCCAGCTCACTTAATCAGAGAGATGGCTACACCTTC
>TRBV7-3|NA|NA|TRBJ2-1
CASSLSGSYNEQFF
TGTGCCAGCAGCTTATCGGGGTCCTACAATGAGCAGTTCTTC
>TRBV7-9|NA|NA|TRBJ2-7
CASSPKVEQYF
TGTGCCAGCAGCCCTAAGGTCGAGCAGTACTTC
>TRBV19|NA|NA|TRBJ1-4
CASSIPRSEKLFF
TGTGCCAGTAGTATCCCCCGCAGCGAAAAACTGTTTTTT
>TRBV28|NA|TRBD2|TRBJ2-3
CASRGAGDADTQYF
TGTGCCAGCCGAGGAGCGGGAGACGCAGATACGCAGTATTTT
>TRBV28|once|TRBD1|TRBJ1-5
CASIPLWGQGQPQHF
TGTGCCAGCATCCCCCTGTGGGGACAGGGTCAGCCCCAGCATTTT
>TRBV28|NA|NA|TRBJ1-4
CASSSASEKLFF
TGTGCCAGCAGCTCGGCGAGTGAAAAACTGTTTTTT
>TRBV18|NA|NA|TRBJ2-5
CASSLGRAQETQYF
TGTGCCAGCTCACTCGGACGGGCCCAAGAGACCCAGTACTTC
>TRBV4-2|once|TRBD2|TRBJ2-7
CASSQDTTSANYEQYF
TGTGCCAGCAGCCAAGACACGACTAGCGCCAACTACGAGCAGTACTTC
>TRBV29-1|NA|NA|TRBJ2-2
CSVARVVDGELFF
TGCAGCGTTGCGAGGGTAGTCGACGGGGAGCTGTTTTTT
>TRBV5-1|NA|TRBD2|TRBJ2-1
CASSLLAGADNEQFF
TGCGCCAGCAGCTTGCTAGCGGGGGCAGACAATGAGCAGTTCTTC
>TRBV4-2|NA|TRBD2|TRBJ2-1
CASSGSSSGRYDEQFF
TGTGCCAGCAGCGGGAGCTCTAGCGGGAGGTACGATGAGCAGTTCTTC
>TRBV6-5|NA|TRBD2|TRBJ2-1
CASSYSGGLAGEQFF
TGTGCCAGCAGTTACTCGGGGGGACTAGCGGGTGAGCAGTTCTTC
>TRBV6-1|NA|TRBD1|TRBJ1-5
CASRGQGPGQPQHF
TGTGCCAGCAGGGGACAGGGGCCAGGGCAGCCCCAGCATTTT
>TRBV4-2|NA|TRBD2|TRBJ2-7
CASSPRTTSGAYEQYF
TGTGCCAGCAGCCCCCGCACGACTAGCGGGGCTTACGAGCAGTACTTC
>TRBV7-5|NA|NA|TRBJ2-7
CARSEYGLAGGSDEQYF
TGTGCCAGAAGTGAATACGGACTAGCGGGAGGTAGCGACGAGCAGTACTTC
>TRBV5-4|NA|NA|TRBJ2-1
CASSSFRGSYNEQFF
TGTGCCAGCAGCTCCTTCCGCGGGTCCTACAATGAGCAGTTCTTC
>TRBV5-1|NA|NA|TRBJ2-7
CASSSLPASYEQYF
TGCGCCAGCAGCTCCCTCCCCGCCTCCTACGAGCAGTACTTC
>TRBV9|few|NA|TRBJ1-5
CASSEYSNQPQHF
TGTGCCAGCAGCGAATATAGCAATCAGCCCCAGCATTTT
>TRBV6-1|once|TRBD1|TRBJ2-7
CASSETYDRGRSYEQYF
TGTGCCAGCAGTGAAACCTATGACAGGGGAAGGTCCTACGAGCAGTACTTC
>TRBV13|NA|NA|TRBJ2-5
CASSLSPTLTQYF
TGTGCCAGCAGCTTATCCCCTACTCTTACCCAGTACTTC
>TRBV7-9|NA|TRBD2|TRBJ2-3
CASSLTGRDDTQYF
TGTGCCAGCAGCTTAACCGGGAGGGATGATACGCAGTATTTT
>TRBV5-1|NA|NA|TRBJ2-1
CASSSTARNEQFF
TGCGCCAGCAGCTCAACAGCTCGCAATGAGCAGTTCTTC
>TRBV10-3|NA|NA|TRBJ2-6
CAISDPLRNSGANVLTF
TGTGCCATCAGCGACCCCTTGCGGAACTCTGGGGCCAACGTCCTGACTTTC
>TRBV4-1|once|NA|TRBJ2-5
CASSQDRGGEAVETQYF
TGCGCCAGCAGCCAAGACCGTGGGGGAGAGGCGGTAGAGACCCAGTACTTC
>TRBV30|NA|TRBD1|TRBJ1-3
CAWSRTGTGNTIYF
TGTGCCTGGAGTCGGACAGGGACTGGAAACACCATATATTTT
>TRBV7-2|NA|NA|TRBJ2-1
CASSLAGRNEQFF
TGTGCCAGCAGCTTAGCGGGACGCAATGAGCAGTTCTTC
>TRBV29-1|NA|NA|TRBJ2-1
CSVGGTITGGNEQFF
TGCAGCGTTGGCGGGACCATCACGGGTGGGAATGAGCAGTTCTTC
>TRBV7-9|NA|NA|TRBJ2-7
CATLMTGAGEQYF
TGTGCCACCCTAATGACGGGGGCAGGAGAGCAGTACTTC
>TRBV19|NA|TRBD1|TRBJ2-2
CASTPGQGAGELFF
TGTGCCAGTACTCCGGGACAGGGAGCCGGGGAGCTGTTTTTT
>TRBV12-5|NA|NA|TRBJ1-1
CASGTKGTPAFF
TGTGCTAGTGGTACTAAAGGGACTCCGGCTTTCTTT
>TRBV5-1|few|TRBD1|TRBJ2-7
CASSEDRAWTEQYF
TGCGCCAGCTCGGAAGACAGGGCCTGGACCGAGCAGTACTTC
>TRBV19|NA|NA|TRBJ2-6
CASSRVGARAGANVLTF
TGTGCCAGTAGTAGAGTGGGAGCCCGGGCTGGGGCCAACGTCCTGACTTTC
>TRBV6-6|NA|TRBD1|TRBJ2-7
CASRSSGTGGREQYF
TGTGCCAGCAGGTCCTCCGGGACAGGGGGCCGCGAGCAGTACTTC
>TRBV6-1|NA|NA|TRBJ2-5
CASSGGFQETQYF
TGTGCCAGCAGTGGGGGCTTCCAAGAGACCCAGTACTTC
>TRBV28|NA|NA|TRBJ2-4
CASSSPDGLGKNIQYF
TGTGCCAGCAGTTCCCCCGACGGCCTAGGCAAAAACATTCAGTACTTC
>TRBV19|NA|NA|TRBJ2-7
CASSIIAAAEPEQYF
TGTGCCAGTAGTATAATAGCAGCCGCCGAGCCAGAGCAGTACTTC
>TRBV18|once|TRBD1|TRBJ2-1
CASSRPQGGEQFF
TGTGCCAGCTCACGTCCACAGGGGGGAGAGCAGTTCTTC
>TRBV5-4|NA|TRBD1|TRBJ1-2
CASSLGRQGFYGYTF
TGTGCCAGCAGCTTGGGCCGACAGGGGTTCTATGGCTACACCTTC
>TRBV18|NA|TRBD1|TRBJ2-7
CASSPGQGETYEQYF
TGTGCCAGCTCACCGGGGCAGGGGGAAACCTACGAGCAGTACTTC
>TRBV6-5|NA|NA|TRBJ1-1
CASSYSIQAGTAFF
TGTGCCAGCAGTTACTCGATCCAGGCTGGGACGGCTTTCTTT
>TRBV15|NA|NA|TRBJ2-7
CATSSRQDTPYEQYF
TGTGCCACCAGCAGCCGACAAGACACGCCCTACGAGCAGTACTTC
>TRBV27|NA|NA|TRBJ2-1
CASSLSGRREQFF
TGTGCCAGCAGTTTATCGGGGCGGAGGGAGCAGTTCTTC
>TRBV5-8|NA|NA|TRBJ2-7
CASSFPSGRWPYEQYF
TGTGCCAGCAGCTTTCCCTCAGGGAGGTGGCCCTACGAGCAGTACTTC
>TRBV5-1|NA|NA|TRBJ2-1
CASRQGRSYNEQFF
TGCGCCAGCAGACAGGGACGGTCCTACAATGAGCAGTTCTTC
>TRBV6-1|once|NA|TRBJ1-2
CASSESGQRVGYTF
TGTGCCAGCAGTGAATCAGGACAGAGGGTCGGCTACACCTTC